This T cell receptor beta chain was profiled in a study of blood T cell repertoires in COVID-19. About the research overall: The study drew acute and convalescent COVID-19 samples from the United States, Italy and Spain. Nucleic acid was either cDNA or gDNA, and it came from T cells, B-cell-depleted T cells, or PBMCs.

Original analysis: Reference gene primer amplification gave estimated nucleated cell counts. The assay was immunoSEQ multiplex PCR, and TCRdb's table has in-frame clones only and misses some. Clone size and V and J calls were adopted from that table, with D and trimming inferred from the DNA. Among around 37,000 clones listed, roughly 90% were seen once. The sample consisted of peripheral blood. The clonotype originates from a human donor in a cohort sampled during active COVID-19.

The CDR3, as DNA: TGCGCCAGCAGCTTCTCCAGGGGAGGGACTGAAGCTTTCTTT. Translating gives CASSFSRGGTEAFF. This chain uses TRBV5-1 with TRBJ1-1, with D tentatively TRBD1 (6 bases). Trimming left V 2 bases short and J 5 bases short, with 13 bases between. CDR3 length: 14 amino acids. Germline CDR1 is SGHRS and CDR2 is YFSETQ.